This T cell receptor beta chain is from a study of blood T cell repertoires in COVID-19. This clone was detected only once. Method: immunoSEQ multiplex PCR; TCRdb's copy keeps in-frame clones and lacks some. The sample carries around 160,000 clones, around nine tenths recorded once. CDR1 SGHAT and CDR2 FQNNGV come from the germline V gene. V shed 4 bases and J 6 bases; nucleotides not matched to a gene: 8. The CDR3 spans 15 residues. Sequencing used peripheral blood. This sequence joins TRBV11-2 and TRBJ1-3; TRBD1 agrees at 8 bases. The sequence derives from a human donor in a cohort sampled during active COVID-19. CDR3 amino acids: CASSSLRTGQNTIYF. CDR3 nucleotide sequence: TGTGCCAGCAGCTCCCTGAGGACAGGGCAAAACACCATATATTTT.